These 16 T cell receptor beta chains share one sample of origin, sequenced in a study of patients and donors after allogeneic stem cell transplantation. TCRdb redid the calling of the RT-PCR reads with MiXCR, one entry per CDR3 protein. The data show about a million distinct CDR3 sequences, with roughly 18% seen just once and 5% to 6.5% held by the top ten. Sequences were obtained from blood, either unsorted or a sorted T cell fraction (not recorded which). These receptors all come from a human donor who was either an allogeneic HSCT recipient or a stem cell or donor lymphocyte infusion donor (not recorded which). It is not recorded whose cells these are; they may come from a transplant donor.

This clonotype was counted a few times. V usage is TRBV20-1 and J usage is TRBJ2-4; no firm D call. In germline, CDR1 is DFQATT, CDR2 SNEGSKA (reference sequence). This CDR3 contains 13 residues. Between the trimmed V and J ends, which lost 1 base and 0 bases, there was a span of 4 bases. CDR3 sequence: CSARVQAKNIQYF. The CDR3 DNA follows: TGCAGTGCTAGAGTCCAAGCCAAAAACATTCAGTACTTC.

This clonotype has more than one count but fewer than ten. The chain carries TRBV18 and TRBJ2-2, with D possibly matching TRBD1 (6 bases). This CDR3 has 16 amino acids. CDR1 KGHSH and CDR2 LQKENI come from the germline V gene. V was shortened by 4 bases and J by 0 bases, with 12 bases between the two germline ends. CDR3 amino acids: CASSLGQTPNTGELFF. The DNA for the CDR3 is TGTGCCAGCTCACTCGGACAGACACCGAACACCGGGGAGCTGTTTTTT.

The rearrangement links TRBV7-8 to TRBJ2-3; 7 bases are shared with TRBD1. CDR3 length equals 16 residues. Germline V CDR1 and CDR2: SGHVS, FQNEAQ. Unmatched junction bases numbered 7, after V lost 1 base and J lost 3 bases. CDR3 sequence: CASSLGLGGGTDTQYF. CDR3 bases: TGTGCCAGCAGCTTAGGGCTAGGGGGCGGAACAGATACGCAGTATTTT. Variable domain in full (rest from reference TRBV7-8 and TRBJ2-3): GAGVSQSPRYKVAKRGQDVALRCDPISGHVSLFWYQQALGQGPEFLTYFQNEAQLDKSGLPSDRFFAERPEGSVSTLKIQRTQQEDSAVYLCASSLGLGGGTDTQYFGPGTRLTVL.

This rearrangement joins TRBV4-3 to TRBJ2-7, with unresolved D. CDR1 and CDR2 from the germline V gene are LGHNA and YSLEER. V was cut by 0 bases and J by 1 base, with 7 bases left in between. The CDR3 has 14 residues. CDR3 bases: TGCGCCAGCAGCCAAGAAACAGAATCCTACGAGCAGTACTTC. As protein: CASSQETESYEQYF.

This clonotype came up a few times. The chain employs TRBV27 and TRBJ1-6; no firm D call. Germline V gene lookup returns CDR1 MNHEY and CDR2 SMNVEV (reference sequence). The V end lost 7 bases, the J end lost 13 bases, and 14 bases lay between the germline ends. The CDR3 length is 12 residues. This CDR3 reads CASNGFRDPLHF. The CDR3 bases are TGTGCCAGCAATGGATTTCGAGACCCCCTCCACTTT.

The chain employs TRBV7-2 and TRBJ1-1; maybe TRBD1 (6 bases). The germline V and J ends were trimmed by 5 bases and 1 base, with 14 bases remaining between them. CDR3 length equals 15 residues. CDR1 SGHTA and CDR2 FQGNSA come from the germline V gene. CDR3 in DNA: TGTGCCAGCAGCCTCAACAGGGTCCCGAACACTGAAGCTTTCTTT. Translating it yields CASSLNRVPNTEAFF. Supplemented by reference TRBV7-2 and TRBJ1-1, the full variable domain reads GAGVSQSPSNKVTEKGKDVELRCDPISGHTALYWYRQSLGQGLEFLIYFQGNSAPDKSGLPSDRFSAERTGGSVSTLTIQRTQQEDSAVYLCASSLNRVPNTEAFFGQGTRLTVV.

The chain is built from TRBV5-1 and TRBJ1-5; maybe TRBD1 (5 bases). Germline V lookup: CDR1 SGHRS, CDR2 YFSETQ. V dropped 3 bases and J dropped 4 bases, with 14 bases sitting between them. The length of the CDR3 is 15 residues. CDR3 amino acids: CASSSDGHPNQPQHF. The CDR3 nucleotides read TGCGCCAGCAGCTCCGACGGACACCCGAATCAGCCCCAGCATTTT.

This clonotype was seen only a few times. V is TRBV7-9 and J is TRBJ2-5; 8 bases are a match to TRBD2. This CDR3 contains 15 residues. CDR1 is SEHNR, CDR2 FQNEAQ, per germline (reference sequence). V shed 1 base and J 5 bases; nucleotides not matched to a gene: 6. CDR3 in amino acids: CASSLGGGGFETQYF. The CDR3 DNA follows: TGTGCCAGCAGCTTAGGCGGCGGGGGGTTCGAGACCCAGTACTTC.

The chain has TRBV6-1 and TRBJ2-3; TRBD2 agrees at 7 bases. Germline V gene data show CDR1 as MNHNS and CDR2 as SASEGT. V was pared by 8 bases and J by 6 bases, with 14 bases of the junction left unmatched. CDR3 size: 15 residues. CDR3 sequence: CASASRGGRVDTQYF. CDR3 sequence (DNA): TGTGCCAGCGCCAGCCGTGGGGGGAGGGTGGATACGCAGTATTTT.

This rearrangement joins TRBV4-2 to TRBJ1-1; D remains unclear. CDR1 and CDR2 from the germline V gene are LGHNA and YNFKEQ. This CDR3 has 13 residues. V was pared by 1 base and J by 6 bases, with 9 bases between. The CDR3 bases are TGTGCCAGCAGCCAAGGCCGTGGGTCTGAAGCTTTCTTT. The encoded protein is CASSQGRGSEAFF.

This clonotype occurred a few times. The chain joins TRBV4-3 to TRBJ2-2; TRBD1 agrees at 12 bases. Germline-derived CDR1 and CDR2 are LGHNA and YSLEER. V dropped 5 bases and J dropped 8; count of bases not matched to a gene: 15. The CDR3 loop spans 18 amino acids. The CDR3 loop is CASSRGPPGQGAGGELFF. The CDR3 DNA sequence: TGCGCCAGCAGCAGGGGACCCCCGGGACAGGGGGCTGGTGGGGAGCTGTTTTTT.

This clonotype was seen a handful of times. The genes are TRBV30 and TRBJ1-5; TRBD1 matches at 7 bases. Germline V gene sequence: CDR1 GTSNPN, CDR2 SVGIG (reference sequence). V shed 6 bases and J 4 bases; nucleotides not matched to a gene: 9. CDR3 size: 14 residues. CDR3 protein: CACASGTANQPQHF. In DNA form, the CDR3 reads TGTGCCTGCGCATCGGGGACAGCTAATCAGCCCCAGCATTTT.

The genes are TRBV7-9 and TRBJ2-1; 10 bases line up with TRBD2. Germline V gene lookup returns CDR1 SEHNR and CDR2 FQNEAQ (reference sequence). V was clipped by 0 bases and J by 5 bases; unmatched bases: 4. The CDR3 totals 16 residues. CDR3 region: CASSLAERGGDNEQFF. Here the CDR3 DNA reads TGTGCCAGCAGCTTAGCGGAGCGGGGGGGCGACAATGAGCAGTTCTTC.

This clonotype was detected many times. V gene TRBV5-6 combines with J gene TRBJ2-1; a possible D gene is TRBD2 (6 bases). In germline, CDR1 is SGHDT, CDR2 YYEEEE. CDR3 length equals 16 residues. V dropped 0 bases and J dropped 3 bases, with 13 bases sitting between them. CDR3 in amino acids: CASSLEGTYVYNEQFF. In DNA, the CDR3 is TGTGCCAGCAGCTTGGAGGGGACTTACGTCTACAATGAGCAGTTCTTC.

This clonotype was counted a few times. V and J are TRBV2 and TRBJ2-1; D possibly matches TRBD1 or TRBD2 (5 bases each). Trimming took 0 bases from V and 10 from J, leaving 16 bases between them. The germline V gene has CDR1 SNHLY and CDR2 FYNNEI. The CDR3 is 15 amino acids. For the CDR3, the DNA is TGTGCCAGCAGTGAAGCTGGGGGACCACAAAAAGAGCAGTTCTTC. Translated: CASSEAGGPQKEQFF.

The V and J genes are TRBV6-2 or TRBV6-3 and TRBJ2-1; the D is unclear. Germline CDR1 is MNHEY and CDR2 is SVGEGT. The CDR3 covers 14 residues. V lost 7 bases to trimming and J lost 4 bases, with 14 bases between them. Here the CDR3 DNA reads TGTGCCAGCAACCCCCGGACCCATTACAATGAGCAGTTCTTC. Protein product: CASNPRTHYNEQFF.